Following are 13 T cell receptor beta chains from one sample sequenced in a study of OX40 agonist ivuxolimab in advanced cancers. Produced via immunoSEQ multiplex PCR; TCRdb's table is partial and in-frame only. Of some 50,000 clones listed, 88% were seen once; the top ten hold about 3.2%. This sample comprised CD4+ or CD8+ T cells sorted from blood, obtained in a trial of the OX40 agonist ivuxolimab. These receptors were collected from an adult with an advanced solid tumor such as melanoma, head and neck, liver or kidney cancer.

The chain has TRBV9 and TRBJ1-1; 9 bases are a match to TRBD1. Trimming removed 4 bases from V and 5 bases from J; junction bases left unmatched: 6. The length of the CDR3 is 14 residues. Germline CDR1 reads SGDLS; CDR2 reads YYNGEE. CDR3 nucleotide sequence: TGTGCCAGCAGCACCCGACAGGGGGGTACTGAAGCTTTCTTT. Its translation is CASSTRQGGTEAFF.

This chain links TRBV18 with TRBJ1-4, with 10 bases matching TRBD1. The germline gives CDR1 KGHSH, CDR2 LQKENI. CDR3 length: 14 residues. The junction had 0 bases not matched to a gene; V was cut back by 3 bases and J by 5 bases. CDR3 DNA: TGTGCCAGCTCACCGGGACAGGGGAATGAAAAACTGTTTTTT. Translated, it gives CASSPGQGNEKLFF.

V usage is TRBV11-2 and J usage is TRBJ2-7; 7 nucleotides match TRBD2. V was pared by 5 bases and J by 2 bases, with 6 bases of the junction left unmatched. CDR1 and CDR2 (germline): SGHAT, FQNNGV. The CDR3 loop spans 14 amino acids. The DNA of the CDR3 is TGTGCCAGCAGCCCCGGGGCGGGGGCCTACGAGCAGTACTTC. Protein: CASSPGAGAYEQYF.

The chain has TRBV30 and TRBJ2-1; TRBD2 agrees at 7 bases. The length of the CDR3 is 14 residues. CDR1 is GTSNPN and CDR2 is SVGIG in the germline V gene (reference sequence). Unmatched junction bases numbered 13, after V lost 6 bases and J lost 8 bases. As DNA, the CDR3 is TGTGCCTGCCCACGCTCGGGGGGAGTGGATGAGCAGTTCTTC. The encoded protein is CACPRSGGVDEQFF.

This clone has only a few counts. This chain uses TRBV11-2 with TRBJ1-5; tentatively, D is TRBD1 (5 bases). There are 15 residues in the CDR3. V shed 0 bases and J shed 4 bases, with 10 bases lying between them. Germline V gives CDR1 SGHAT, CDR2 FQNNGV. The CDR3 spells CASSLDRGENQPQHF. In DNA form, the CDR3 reads TGTGCCAGCAGCTTAGATAGGGGAGAGAATCAGCCCCAGCATTTT.

The V gene is TRBV30, the J gene TRBJ2-3, with D uncertain. V lost 0 bases to trimming and J lost 0 bases, with 7 bases between them. The CDR3 covers 14 residues. Germline V gene lookup returns CDR1 GTSNPN and CDR2 SVGIG (reference sequence). This chain's CDR3 is CAWSVTTSTDTQYF. The CDR3 nucleotides read TGTGCCTGGAGTGTCACAACTAGCACAGATACGCAGTATTTT.

The V gene is TRBV7-9, the J gene TRBJ1-4, with D unresolved. The ends were cut back, 7 bases at V and 3 bases at J, with 12 bases in the middle. The CDR3 is 14 residues long. CDR1 is SEHNR and CDR2 is FQNEAQ in the germline V gene (reference sequence). The CDR3 DNA reads as TGTGCCAGCATAAGCGGAGCGTCTAATGAAAAACTGTTTTTT. Encoded protein: CASISGASNEKLFF.

The chain has TRBV6-6 and TRBJ1-5; weak D call: TRBD1 (6 bases). The CDR3 consists of 15 residues. V dropped 7 bases and J dropped 5 bases, with 18 bases sitting between them. Germline V gene data show CDR1 as MNHNY and CDR2 as SVGAGI (reference sequence). The CDR3 region has the DNA TGTGCCAGCACCAACGGGGGCTTGTCCGATCAGCCCCAGCATTTT. Protein sequence: CASTNGGLSDQPQHF.

This sequence joins TRBV11-2 and TRBJ2-3; either TRBD1 or TRBD2 may supply D (5 bases each). Germline lookup yields CDR1 SGHAT and CDR2 FQNNGV. V was trimmed by 1 base and J by 3 bases, leaving 14 bases between them. The CDR3 extends over 16 amino acids. The CDR3 region is CASSLVGRGATDTQYF. CDR3 DNA sequence: TGTGCCAGCAGCTTAGTTGGCCGGGGCGCGACAGATACGCAGTATTTT.

This clone has only a few counts. The chain is built from TRBV5-4 and TRBJ2-7; 12 nucleotides match TRBD1. The V and J ends lost 2 bases and 9 bases, in that order; junction bases with no gene match: 9. In germline, CDR1 is SGHNT, CDR2 YYREEE (reference sequence). The CDR3 extends over 15 amino acids. The chain's CDR3 is CASSFSGQGARGQYF. DNA of the CDR3: TGTGCCAGCAGCTTCTCGGGACAGGGGGCACGGGGGCAGTACTTC.

The gene calls are TRBV7-7 and TRBJ2-2, with D unresolved. Germline V gene lookup returns CDR1 SSHAT and CDR2 FNYEAQ (reference sequence). The CDR3 totals 14 residues. V lost 5 bases and J lost 2, with 9 bases in between. DNA for the CDR3: TGTGCCAGCAGCGGCCGACAAAACACCGGGGAGCTGTTTTTT. As protein: CASSGRQNTGELFF.

This clone occurred a few times. V usage is TRBV11-1 and J usage is TRBJ2-4; 15 bases are shared with TRBD2. The CDR3 loop spans 16 amino acids. Trimming at V came to 3 bases and at J to 7 bases, leaving 4 bases not matched to a gene. Germline values: CDR1 SGHAT, CDR2 FQDESV (reference sequence). The CDR3: CASSFRTSGRGNIQYF. CDR3 in DNA: TGTGCCAGCAGCTTCAGGACTAGCGGGAGGGGGAACATTCAGTACTTC.

The rearrangement joins TRBV30 to TRBJ2-5; 7 bases align to TRBD2. This CDR3 has 15 amino acids. Germline lookup yields CDR1 GTSNPN and CDR2 SVGIG (reference sequence). V shed 4 bases, J shed 5 bases, and the junction held 13 bases outside the gene matches. In nucleotides, the CDR3 is TGTGCCTGGATGACCGGGACTACAGCGCGGGAGACCCAGTACTTC. This codes for CAWMTGTTARETQYF.